These T cell receptor beta chains were read from a single sample in a study of blood T cell repertoires in COVID-19. Method: immunoSEQ multiplex PCR; TCRdb's copy keeps in-frame clones and lacks some. Found here are about 91,000 clones, roughly four fifths of them singletons; the top ten hold approximately 6.7%. Sequenced material: peripheral blood. These TCRs come from a man aged 50-59 years with active or convalescent COVID-19. CDR3s include the opening cysteine and the closing phenylalanine or tryptophan.

TRBV4-2	TRBJ1-2	CASSQVSGGEAGYTF
TRBV5-4	TRBJ2-5	CASSLGLAGGETQYF
TRBV5-1	TRBJ2-5	CASSSPGTAQETQYF
TRBV9	TRBJ2-4	CASGSGEGHIQYF
TRBV4-1	TRBJ1-6	CASSQDGGAFSPLHF
TRBV7-9	TRBJ1-3	CAVPRGNSGNTIYF
TRBV7-9	TRBJ1-5	CASSLQGGQPQHF
TRBV11-2	TRBJ2-3	CASSLVAGKRTDTQYF
TRBV15	TRBJ2-4	CATSRDVSPGNIQYF
TRBV9	TRBJ1-1	CASSVGGREGTEAFF
TRBV5-4	TRBJ1-4	CASSLALGTDEKLFF
TRBV4-1	TRBJ1-4	CASSLTAQANEKLFF
TRBV11-1	TRBJ2-1	CASSDSGTDEQFF
TRBV10-3	TRBJ2-7	CAISGRRRDYEQYF
TRBV28	TRBJ1-6	CASSGDRGSSYNSPLHF
TRBV7-2	TRBJ2-3	CASSIRLAGGISTDTQYF
TRBV18	TRBJ2-1	CASSPPSLRGDEQFF
TRBV30	TRBJ2-5	CAWRSNLETQYF
TRBV5-1	TRBJ1-3	CASSSDRDGNTIYF
TRBV6-5	TRBJ2-3	CASQDRSEGDTQYF
TRBV11-2	TRBJ1-5	CASSLDRAGQPQHF
TRBV3-1/TRBV3-2	TRBJ2-1	CASSQERQGPNEQFF
TRBV24-1	TRBJ2-2	CATSGTSTGELFF